These 21 T cell receptor beta chains came from one sample sequenced in a study of cytomegalovirus exposure and HLA in healthy donors. The PCR had 60 Vbeta and 13 Jbeta primers. Sequencing used immunoSEQ multiplex PCR; TCRdb keeps in-frame clones, though not all of them. The data contain 99,000 or so clones, 12% of them singletons. What was sequenced was PBMCs. These receptors all stem from a man aged 35 to 55 in good health and CMV-seropositive.

The chain joins TRBV28 to TRBJ2-3, with 10 bases matching TRBD2. Germline V gives CDR1 MDHEN, CDR2 SYDVKM. The trim removed 2 bases at V and 8 bases at J, leaving 7 bases unmatched. The CDR3 totals 15 residues. The CDR3 DNA sequence: TGTGCCAGCAGTTTACTAGCGGGAGAGCGTGGTACGCAGTATTTT. Protein: CASSLLAGERGTQYF.

The V and J genes are TRBV10-2 and TRBJ2-2; D might be TRBD2 (5 bases). V lost 4 bases and J lost 0, with 12 bases in between. In germline, CDR1 is WSHSY, CDR2 SAAADI. CDR3 length: 16 residues. CDR3 sequence reads: CASSGRTLANTGELFF. CDR3 bases: TGCGCCAGCAGTGGACGGACTCTGGCGAACACCGGGGAGCTGTTTTTT.

In its sample, this clone was seen a few times. The V gene is TRBV4-3, the J gene TRBJ2-1; 13 bases fit TRBD2. Germline V gene lookup returns CDR1 LGHNA and CDR2 YSLEER. The CDR3 consists of 17 residues. Losses at the gene ends were 0 bases for V and 7 bases for J; bases not matched to a gene: 6. CDR3 sequence: CASSQEGLAGVWNEQFF. The CDR3 nucleotides are TGCGCCAGCAGCCAAGAAGGACTAGCGGGAGTGTGGAATGAGCAGTTCTTC.

The J gene is TRBJ2-1, the V gene TRBV4-3, with 7 bases that match TRBD2. CDR1 LGHNA and CDR2 YSLEER come from the germline V gene. The CDR3 is 15 amino acids. V lost 1 base to trimming and J lost 9 bases; unmatched junction nucleotides: 9. Here the CDR3 reads CASSQGSLAWGEQFF. The CDR3 DNA sequence: TGCGCCAGCAGCCAAGGTTCACTAGCGTGGGGTGAGCAGTTCTTC.

This clone showed up just a few times. V is TRBV7-2 and J is TRBJ2-2; D remains ambiguous. Germline loops: CDR1 SGHTA, CDR2 FQGNSA. This CDR3 is 12 amino acids long. Trimming shortened V by 1 base and J by 6 bases, and 3 bases separated the two germline ends. This chain's CDR3 is CASSLVSGELFF. The DNA for the CDR3 is TGTGCCAGCAGCTTAGTCTCCGGGGAGCTGTTTTTT.

This clone has a handful of counts. This chain connects TRBV7-8 to TRBJ2-3; a possible D gene is TRBD2 (5 bases). CDR1 and CDR2 (germline): SGHVS, FQNEAQ. The CDR3 totals 15 residues. The V gene lost 1 base and the J gene lost 1 base, with 9 bases spanning the gap. The DNA of the CDR3 is TGTGCCAGCAGCTTAGAGGCCGGGGGCACAGATACGCAGTATTTT. This sequence encodes CASSLEAGGTDTQYF.

The chain has TRBV9 and TRBJ1-1; no reliable D call. From germline, CDR1 is SGDLS and CDR2 YYNGEE. The CDR3 has 13 amino acids. Trimming took 0 bases from V and 3 from J, leaving 6 bases between them. In DNA form, the CDR3 reads TGTGCCAGCAGCGTAGACGGAGACACTGAAGCTTTCTTT. It specifies CASSVDGDTEAFF.

This clone appeared a few times. The chain links TRBV4-3 to TRBJ2-1; TRBD1 aligns across 8 bases. This CDR3 is built from 16 residues. CDR1 and CDR2 from the germline V gene are LGHNA and YSLEER. The trim removed 1 base at V and 0 bases at J, leaving 2 bases unmatched. The DNA of the CDR3 is TGCGCCAGCAGCCAAGGGACAGGGCTCTCCTACAATGAGCAGTTCTTC. The encoded protein is CASSQGTGLSYNEQFF.

The V gene is TRBV7-7, the J gene TRBJ2-2; D remains unclear. CDR1 SSHAT and CDR2 FNYEAQ come from the germline V gene (reference sequence). The CDR3 sequence is 11 residues long. With 4 bases removed from V and 8 bases from J, the gap between germline ends came to 5 bases. CDR3 sequence (DNA): TGTGCCAGCAGCTCCCAGGGGGAGCTGTTTTTT. This sequence encodes CASSSQGELFF.

This clone came up a few times. J is TRBJ2-7 and V is TRBV11-3; 7 bases are shared with TRBD2. Germline-derived CDR1 and CDR2 are SGHNT and YENEEA. V trimming: 5 bases; J trimming: 3 bases; junction bases outside the gene matches: 4. This CDR3 spans 13 amino acids. CDR3 in DNA: TGTGCCAGCAGCCGGGGGGTAGGCTACGAGCAGTACTTC. Its translation: CASSRGVGYEQYF. Full variable domain (outside the CDR3, taken from reference TRBV11-3 and TRBJ2-7): EAGVVQSPRYKIIEKKQPVAFWCNPISGHNTLYWYLQNLGQGPELLIRYENEEAVDDSQLPKDRFSAERLKGVDSTLKIQPAELGDSAVYLCASSRGVGYEQYFGPGTRLTVT.

This clone was found a few times. V usage is TRBV10-1 and J usage is TRBJ2-7, with no clear D. This CDR3 comprises 11 residues. V lost 7 bases, J lost 0 bases, and 4 bases lay in between. The germline CDR1 and CDR2 sequences are WNHNN and SYGVQD (reference sequence). The CDR3 DNA is TGCGCCAGCAACAGCTCCTACGAGCAGTACTTC. Translation: CASNSSYEQYF.

This rearrangement joins TRBV9 to TRBJ2-1, with 13 positions matching TRBD2. CDR3 length equals 16 residues. Germline-derived CDR1 and CDR2 are SGDLS and YYNGEE. The junction had 8 bases not matched to a gene; V was cut back by 3 bases and J by 8 bases. The CDR3 region is CASSDLGLAGMDEQFF. CDR3 in DNA: TGTGCCAGCAGCGACCTGGGACTAGCGGGAATGGATGAGCAGTTCTTC.

The V call is TRBV9, the J call TRBJ1-1; 10 bases align to TRBD1. The CDR3 is 17 residues long. Germline V gene lookup returns CDR1 SGDLS and CDR2 YYNGEE. Trimming took 4 bases from V and 0 from J; bases not matched to a gene: 9. CDR3 amino acids: CASSLTDRGSLNTEAFF. As DNA, the CDR3 is TGTGCCAGCAGCTTAACGGACAGGGGGTCGTTGAACACTGAAGCTTTCTTT.

This chain uses TRBV29-1 with TRBJ2-1, with D hard to call. This CDR3 is 13 amino acids long. Germline assignment: CDR1 SQVTM and CDR2 ANQGSEA. V was pared by 4 bases and J by 10 bases, with 17 bases between. The CDR3 DNA is TGCAGCGTTGGACGAACCGGCGGCAACGAGCAGTTCTTC. Residues: CSVGRTGGNEQFF.

A few counts support this clone. A read error may produce the germline difference seen at one junction end. The sample holds other DNA sequences that translate to the same CDR3. This rearrangement joins TRBV18 to TRBJ2-1; 10 bases are shared with TRBD2. The CDR3 sequence is 15 residues long. Germline CDR1 is KGHSH and CDR2 is LQKENI. Written as DNA, the CDR3 is TGTGCCAGCTCCCCACGGGCTAGCGGGAGTAATGAGCAGTTCTTC. Translated, it gives CASSPRASGSNEQFF.

This clone was counted only a few times. V and J are TRBV6-5 and TRBJ2-7, with D possibly being TRBD1 (5 bases). The V and J ends lost 2 bases and 7 bases respectively, with 12 bases between them. The CDR3 consists of 13 residues. Germline CDR1 reads MNHEY; CDR2 reads SVGAGI. The CDR3 is CASSYGASPEQYF. As DNA, the CDR3 is TGTGCCAGCAGTTACGGGGCCTCCCCGGAGCAGTACTTC.

V usage is TRBV5-1 and J usage is TRBJ2-7, with TRBD1 as a possible D gene (5 bases). The CDR3 runs to 14 residues. The V end lost 4 bases, the J end lost 5 bases, and 16 bases lay between the germline ends. Germline-derived CDR1 and CDR2 are SGHRS and YFSETQ. CDR3: CASSPPQGNNEQYF. CDR3 DNA: TGCGCCAGCAGCCCTCCCCAGGGAAATAACGAGCAGTACTTC.

This chain uses TRBV5-1 with TRBJ2-1; D might be TRBD2 (7 bases). Per germline, CDR1 SGHRS and CDR2 YFSETQ. V lost 4 bases to trimming and J lost 3 bases, with 14 bases between them. The CDR3 is made up of 15 amino acids. Here the CDR3 reads CASSEGGANYNEQFF. The CDR3 DNA reads TGCGCCAGCAGCGAAGGGGGGGCGAACTACAATGAGCAGTTCTTC.

The V call is TRBV7-2, the J call TRBJ1-4; D not certain. Trimming took off 1 base at V and 7 bases at J, with 10 bases between the two ends. The CDR3 sequence is 14 residues long. The germline V gene has CDR1 SGHTA and CDR2 FQGNSA. Here the CDR3 DNA reads TGTGCCAGCAGCTTAGGAGCGACGGGTGAAAAACTGTTTTTT. Its protein is CASSLGATGEKLFF.

V and J are TRBV27 and TRBJ1-2; no firm D call. Trimming took off 0 bases at V and 5 bases at J, with 10 bases between the two ends. Germline CDR1 MNHEY, CDR2 SMNVEV (reference sequence). CDR3 length equals 14 residues. In DNA form, the CDR3 reads TGTGCCAGCAGTTTATCGGCAAATCAATATGGCTACACCTTC. Translated, it gives CASSLSANQYGYTF.

The chain links TRBV5-1 to TRBJ2-6; possibly TRBD1 for D (6 bases). This CDR3 comprises 14 residues. The germline gives CDR1 SGHRS, CDR2 YFSETQ. Trimming left V 6 bases short and J 4 bases short, with 11 bases between. Written as DNA, the CDR3 is TGCGCCAGCACCAGGGGTGCGGGGGCCAACGTCCTGACTTTC. It encodes CASTRGAGANVLTF.